The 5 T cell receptor beta chains below were found in one sample sequenced in a study of blood T cell repertoires in COVID-19. Profiled with immunoSEQ multiplex PCR; TCRdb holds only in-frame clones, not every one. The data hold about 74,000 clones, with about nine tenths observed a single time. The sequenced sample was peripheral blood. The receptors here all came from a human donor in a cohort sampled during active COVID-19.

J is TRBJ1-1 and V is TRBV3-1 (or the pseudogene TRBV3-2), with D unclear. Germline CDR1 and CDR2: LGHDT and YNNKEL (reference sequence). V was pared by 4 bases and J by 1 base, with 10 bases between. The CDR3 is 14 amino acids. CDR3 bases: TGTGCCAGCAGCCCTCGGGGTGCGAACACTGAAGCTTTCTTT. Translation: CASSPRGANTEAFF.

The chain links TRBV6-1 to TRBJ2-7, with 8 bases identical to TRBD1. CDR1 MNHNS and CDR2 SASEGT come from the germline V gene. V dropped 0 bases and J dropped 2; count of bases not matched to a gene: 6. The length of the CDR3 is 16 residues. This CDR3 is CASSEALAGGAYEQYF. The CDR3 DNA sequence: TGTGCCAGCAGTGAAGCGTTGGCAGGGGGCGCCTACGAGCAGTACTTC.

This chain uses TRBV10-2 with TRBJ1-5, with 7 bases matching TRBD1. V trimming: 2 bases; J trimming: 5 bases; junction bases outside the gene matches: 0. Germline lookup yields CDR1 WSHSY and CDR2 SAAADI. The CDR3 extends over 13 amino acids. The CDR3 DNA reads as TGCGCCAGCAGTGAGGACAGGGATCAGCCCCAGCATTTT. It translates to CASSEDRDQPQHF.

The chain combines TRBV7-8 with TRBJ2-3; 13 bases fit TRBD2. The germline V gene has CDR1 SGHVS and CDR2 FQNEAQ. The J segment lost 5 bases and the V segment lost 5 bases, leaving 7 bases of the junction unmatched. This CDR3 spans 16 amino acids. CDR3 loop: CASSKGLAGVVDTQYF. In DNA, the CDR3 is TGTGCCAGCAGCAAAGGACTAGCGGGAGTTGTAGATACGCAGTATTTT.

The CDR3 nucleotides are TGTGCCAGCTCACCTGCGGGACAGGGAGTACACGAGCAGTACTTC. Translating it yields CASSPAGQGVHEQYF. This chain links TRBV18 with TRBJ2-7; 9 bases map to TRBD1. Germline assignment: CDR1 KGHSH and CDR2 LQKENI. The J segment lost 5 bases and the V segment lost 3 bases, leaving 8 bases of the junction unmatched. The CDR3 extends over 15 amino acids. Variable domain in full (rest from reference TRBV18 and TRBJ2-7): NAGVMQNPRHLVRRRGQEARLRCSPMKGHSHVYWYRQLPEEGLKFMVYLQKENIIDESGMPKERFSAEFPKEGPSILRIQQVVRGDSAAYFCASSPAGQGVHEQYFGPGTRLTVT.